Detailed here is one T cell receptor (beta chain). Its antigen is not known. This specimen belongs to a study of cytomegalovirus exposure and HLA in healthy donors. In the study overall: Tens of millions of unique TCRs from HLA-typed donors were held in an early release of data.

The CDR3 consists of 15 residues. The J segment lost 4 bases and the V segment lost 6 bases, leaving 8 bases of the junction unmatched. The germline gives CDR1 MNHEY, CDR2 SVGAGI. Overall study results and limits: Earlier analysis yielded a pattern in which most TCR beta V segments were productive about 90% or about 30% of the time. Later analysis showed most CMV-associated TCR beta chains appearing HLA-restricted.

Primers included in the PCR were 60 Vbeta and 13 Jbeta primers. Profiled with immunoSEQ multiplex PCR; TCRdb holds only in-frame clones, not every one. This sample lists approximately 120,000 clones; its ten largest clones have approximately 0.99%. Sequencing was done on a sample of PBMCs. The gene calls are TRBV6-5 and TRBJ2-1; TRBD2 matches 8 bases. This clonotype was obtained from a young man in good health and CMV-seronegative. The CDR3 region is CASRVLAGLYNEQFF. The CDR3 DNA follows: TGTGCCAGCAGGGTCCTAGCGGGCCTTTACAATGAGCAGTTCTTC.